This TCR beta chain was found in a study of shared clonotypes between healthy human individuals. Study-level points and caveats: Some naive CD4 clonotypes, around 5%, turned up in common across several donors. Relative to clonotypes present in all four donors, those not shared had lower generation probabilities.

Sorted-subset replicate PCRs used around 200 ng of genomic DNA. This amount corresponded to about 29,000 T cell genomes. How the authors handled the data: There were no quality scores in the junction-only immunoSEQ sequences, so filtering differed. Method: immunoSEQ multiplex PCR; TCRdb's copy keeps in-frame clones and lacks some. The DNA was the basis for D and trimming; V, J and clone size are from that table. Of millions of clones listed, just over 90% were seen once; the top ten hold about 1.8%. CD45RO-negative cells were positively selected for CCR7, leaving out terminally differentiated effector memory CD45RA+ cells. Between the trimmed V and J ends, which lost 6 bases and 0 bases, there was a span of 21 bases. CDR1 and CDR2 (germline): SEHNR, FQNEAQ (reference sequence). CDR3 length: 17 residues. With respect to this clone: Its antigen is unknown.

The chain joins TRBV7-9 to TRBJ2-7; no clear D gene. This receptor was taken from a man in his late teens or twenties in good health. Some clones in this sample may be carry-over from other donors' samples. The sequenced sample was naive CD8+ T cells from PBMCs. The CDR3 reads CASSLPAGPDLSYEQYF. The CDR3 DNA reads TGTGCCAGCAGTCTACCCGCCGGTCCCGACCTCTCCTACGAGCAGTACTTC.